This T cell receptor (beta chain) was obtained from a study of T cell responses to AZD1222 COVID-19 vaccine. Generated by immunoSEQ multiplex PCR, the TCRdb table keeps only in-frame clones and is missing some. Of approximately 190,000 clones listed, about 94% were seen once; the top ten hold over 7.5%. The V end lost 0 bases, the J end lost 2 bases, and 16 bases lay between the germline ends. The CDR3 sequence is 17 residues long. Per the germline V gene, CDR1 is SGHRS and CDR2 is YFSETQ. In regard to this clone: Its antigen is not known.

Points from the study as a whole: Regions 160-218 and 743-854 dominated among vaccine-associated CD4 TCRs spanning spike. Females made up more of the donors, who were largely white British, and clonal diversity may have come out too low. Reportedly, close to half of spike-specific TCRs are directed against unmutated variant regions.

The sequencing used peripheral blood, collected on day 0 of AZD1222 vaccination. The genes are TRBV5-1 and TRBJ2-3; no reliable D call. This clonotype was sampled from an adult in good health. CDR3 protein: CASSLGPDWIFTDTQYF. The CDR3 DNA reads as TGCGCCAGCAGCTTGGGTCCAGACTGGATATTCACAGATACGCAGTATTTT.